This entry lists 22 T cell receptor beta chains sequenced from one sample in a study of T cell responses to AZD1222 COVID-19 vaccine. Profiling relied on immunoSEQ multiplex PCR, and the TCRdb table lists in-frame clones only, not all of them. Of 25,000 to 30,000 clones listed, roughly 90% are singletons. Sample: peripheral blood, taken on day 0 of AZD1222 vaccination. The origin of the receptors is an adult in good health.

The chain combines TRBV2 with TRBJ1-4, with D maybe TRBD1 (5 bases). Germline CDR1 is SNHLY and CDR2 is FYNNEI. CDR3 length: 14 residues. Trimming stripped 6 bases from V and 4 bases from J, with 12 bases between. In nucleotides, the CDR3 is TGTGCCAGCAGCGAGGACAATTTTAATGAAAAACTGTTTTTT. Translation: CASSEDNFNEKLFF.

A single count supports this clone. The rearrangement links TRBV2 to TRBJ2-3, with D perhaps being TRBD1 or TRBD2 (6 bases each). V lost 6 bases to trimming and J lost 2 bases, with 15 bases between them. CDR1 SNHLY and CDR2 FYNNEI come from the germline V gene. This CDR3 is 15 amino acids long. The CDR3 spells CASSVRGDPTDTQYF. The CDR3 nucleotides read TGTGCCAGCAGCGTTAGGGGGGACCCCACAGATACGCAGTATTTT.

The table lists this clone with a count of one. This chain uses TRBV3-1 (or the pseudogene TRBV3-2) with TRBJ1-6, with a weak D call TRBD1 (5 bases). V was cut by 4 bases and J by 8 bases, with 12 bases left in between. CDR3 length: 14 amino acids. Germline V gives CDR1 LGHDT, CDR2 YNNKEL (reference sequence). CDR3 DNA sequence: TGTGCCAGCAGCCCCCGGGACGGGGATTCACCCCTCCACTTT. This codes for CASSPRDGDSPLHF.

The chain combines TRBV14 with TRBJ1-1; D is unresolved. The V gene's germline CDR1 is SGHDN and CDR2 FVKESK. Trimming removed 5 bases at V and 5 bases at J, with 12 bases between. This CDR3 comprises 13 residues. The CDR3, as DNA: TGTGCCAGCAGCGCCACGGAAGGGACTGAAGCTTTCTTT. It is translated as CASSATEGTEAFF.

The rearrangement uses TRBV6-5 and TRBJ1-5, with 8 bases identical to TRBD1. Germline V gives CDR1 MNHEY, CDR2 SVGAGI. V gave up 8 bases and J gave up 6 bases; unmatched junction bases: 12. The CDR3 is 15 residues long. In nucleotides, the CDR3 is TGTGCCAGCTCAAATGCGGGAACAGGGGGTCAGCCCCAGCATTTT. Translation gives CASSNAGTGGQPQHF.

The chain couples TRBV9 to TRBJ1-1; D ambiguous. This CDR3 is built from 13 residues. Trimming stripped 1 base from V and 5 bases from J, with 9 bases between. Germline V CDR1 and CDR2: SGDLS, YYNGEE. In DNA form, the CDR3 reads TGTGCCAGCAGCGTAAGGACGGGGACTGAAGCTTTCTTT. It codes for CASSVRTGTEAFF. Full variable domain (outside the CDR3, taken from reference TRBV9 and TRBJ1-1): DSGVTQTPKHLITATGQRVTLRCSPRSGDLSVYWYQQSLDQGLQFLIQYYNGEERAKGNILERFSAQQFPDLHSELNLSSLELGDSALYFCASSVRTGTEAFFGQGTRLTVV.

This chain uses TRBV5-1 with TRBJ1-2; 7 bases align to TRBD1. Germline CDR1 is SGHRS and CDR2 is YFSETQ. This CDR3 has 14 residues. With 5 bases clipped from V and 1 base from J, the junction kept 5 bases outside the gene matches. The CDR3 region is CASRLTGYNYGYTF. CDR3 nucleotide sequence: TGCGCCAGCAGACTGACAGGGTATAACTATGGCTACACCTTC.

The V and J genes are TRBV29-1 and TRBJ1-2; 7 nucleotides agree with TRBD1. The trim removed 7 bases at V and 6 bases at J, leaving 2 bases unmatched. The CDR3 has 10 residues. CDR1 and CDR2 (germline): SQVTM, ANQGSEA. CDR3 sequence (DNA): TGCAGCGCCGGACAGGATGGCTACACCTTC. Translated, it gives CSAGQDGYTF.

The V gene is TRBV28, the J gene TRBJ1-4; D not resolved. CDR1 is MDHEN and CDR2 is SYDVKM in the germline V gene. Between the trimmed V and J ends, which lost 4 bases and 8 bases, there was a span of 14 bases. CDR3 length: 14 residues. In DNA, the CDR3 is TGTGCCAGCAGTTCCCGGGCTTTGGAGGAAAAACTGTTTTTT. It yields the protein CASSSRALEEKLFF.

The CDR3 region has the DNA TGTGCCAGCAGTAGGGAGGGGGGGAGAGGCTACGAGCAGTACTTC. This encodes CASSREGGRGYEQYF. V gene TRBV6-4 combines with J gene TRBJ2-7; D may be TRBD2 (7 bases). The CDR3 contains 15 residues. Germline lookup yields CDR1 MRHNA and CDR2 SNTAGT. Trimming removed 5 bases from V and 3 bases from J, with 17 bases in between.

V is TRBV3-1 (or the pseudogene TRBV3-2) and J is TRBJ2-1; D unresolved. The CDR3 has 13 residues. V lost 0 bases and J 7 bases, leaving 7 bases between the germline ends. CDR1 LGHDT and CDR2 YNNKEL come from the germline V gene (reference sequence). The CDR3 sequence: CASSQDLGNEQFF. The CDR3, as DNA: TGTGCCAGCAGCCAAGATCTTGGGAATGAGCAGTTCTTC.

The chain carries TRBV10-3 and TRBJ2-1; D might be TRBD2 (6 bases). V lost 2 bases to trimming and J lost 1 base, with 12 bases between them. CDR1 is ENHRY, CDR2 SYGVKD, per germline. This CDR3 region has 16 residues. CDR3 sequence (DNA): TGTGCCATCAGTGAGAGTGCTAGCGCGTCCTACAATGAGCAGTTCTTC. It encodes CAISESASASYNEQFF.

The genes are TRBV7-3 and TRBJ2-1; 13 positions match TRBD2. Germline lookup yields CDR1 SGHTA and CDR2 FQGTGA. CDR3 length equals 14 residues. J was trimmed by 10 bases and V by 3 bases; bases with no gene match: 3. The DNA of the CDR3 is TGTGCCAGCAGCTTGGGGACTAGCGGGGACGAGCAGTTCTTC. Its protein product is CASSLGTSGDEQFF.

The gene calls are TRBV5-6 and TRBJ1-4; no clear D gene. V lost 4 bases to trimming and J lost 3 bases, with 13 bases between them. Germline loops: CDR1 SGHDT, CDR2 YYEEEE. The length of the CDR3 is 15 residues. The CDR3 coding sequence is TGTGCCAGCAGCCCCGAGCCGGCAGCTAATGAAAAACTGTTTTTT. Amino acids: CASSPEPAANEKLFF.

The genes are TRBV5-1 and TRBJ2-1; 12 bases match TRBD2. Trimming took 4 bases from V and 4 from J; bases not matched to a gene: 3. There are 15 residues in the CDR3. The germline V gene has CDR1 SGHRS and CDR2 YFSETQ. In nucleotides, the CDR3 is TGCGCCAGCAGCGAAGGACTAGCGGGGTACAATGAGCAGTTCTTC. This encodes CASSEGLAGYNEQFF.

The rearrangement links TRBV4-2 to TRBJ2-7, with a weak D call TRBD1 (5 bases). The CDR3 spans 14 residues. V was shortened by 0 bases and J by 7 bases, with 13 bases between the two germline ends. Germline loops: CDR1 LGHNA, CDR2 YNFKEQ. The CDR3 region has the DNA TGTGCCAGCAGCCAAGATCTCAGGGCCCGGGAGCAGTACTTC. Protein: CASSQDLRAREQYF.

The V call is TRBV19, the J call TRBJ2-7; TRBD1 matches 8 bases. Per the germline V gene, CDR1 is LNHDA and CDR2 is SQIVND (reference sequence). The CDR3 has 15 amino acids. Germline trimming cut 2 bases from V and 4 bases from J; bases unmatched to any gene: 7. The CDR3: CASSISGQVAYEQYF. The CDR3 region has the DNA TGTGCCAGTAGTATATCGGGACAGGTGGCTTACGAGCAGTACTTC.

The rearrangement uses TRBV5-1 and TRBJ1-6; weak D call: TRBD1 (5 bases). Germline loops: CDR1 SGHRS, CDR2 YFSETQ. V lost 0 bases to trimming and J lost 11 bases, with 12 bases between them. CDR3 size: 14 residues. The CDR3 region is CASSLEAGMTPLHF. In DNA form, the CDR3 reads TGCGCCAGCAGCTTGGAGGCAGGGATGACACCCCTCCACTTT.

The chain uses TRBV7-2 and TRBJ2-3; a weak D match, TRBD2 (6 bases). Trimming pared 1 base from V and 1 base from J, leaving 9 bases between. CDR1 is SGHTA and CDR2 is FQGNSA in the germline V gene. CDR3 length equals 15 residues. CDR3 residues: CASSLGLGGTDTQYF. CDR3 coding DNA: TGTGCCAGCAGCTTAGGACTAGGAGGCACAGATACGCAGTATTTT.

The chain carries TRBV15 and TRBJ2-5, with TRBD1 matching 7 bases. The CDR3 spans 17 residues. Germline V gene lookup returns CDR1 LNHNV and CDR2 YYDKDF (reference sequence). V lost 2 bases to trimming and J lost 0 bases; unmatched junction nucleotides: 9. CDR3: CATSRHSGTAYQETQYF. The CDR3 DNA is TGTGCCACCAGCAGACACTCCGGGACAGCGTACCAAGAGACCCAGTACTTC.

This chain connects TRBV12-3 or TRBV12-4 to TRBJ2-7, with D uncertain. This CDR3 spans 13 amino acids. The V end lost 3 bases, the J end lost 3 bases, and 9 bases lay between the germline ends. CDR3 sequence reads: CASSFPPIYEQYF. For the CDR3, the DNA is TGTGCCAGCAGTTTCCCGCCGATCTACGAGCAGTACTTC.

The CDR3 nucleotides read TGCGCCAGCACCTTAGCGGGAGTAGAGTACTTC. Protein: CASTLAGVEYF. The chain employs TRBV10-1 and TRBJ2-7, with 9 bases lining up with TRBD2. Germline trimming cut 7 bases from V and 11 bases from J; bases unmatched to any gene: 6. This CDR3 spans 11 amino acids. Germline V gene data show CDR1 as WNHNN and CDR2 as SYGVQD (reference sequence).